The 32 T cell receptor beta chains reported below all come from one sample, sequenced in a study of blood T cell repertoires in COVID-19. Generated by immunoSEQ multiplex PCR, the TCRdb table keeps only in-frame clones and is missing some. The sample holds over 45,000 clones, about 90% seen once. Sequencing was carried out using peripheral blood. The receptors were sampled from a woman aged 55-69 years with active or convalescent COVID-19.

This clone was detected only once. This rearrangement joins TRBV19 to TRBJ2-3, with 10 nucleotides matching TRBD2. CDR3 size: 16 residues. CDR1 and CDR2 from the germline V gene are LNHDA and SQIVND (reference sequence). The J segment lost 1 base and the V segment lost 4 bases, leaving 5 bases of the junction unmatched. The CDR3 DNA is TGTGCCAGTAGTACCCCCGGGACTAGCGGCACAGATACGCAGTATTTT. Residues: CASSTPGTSGTDTQYF.

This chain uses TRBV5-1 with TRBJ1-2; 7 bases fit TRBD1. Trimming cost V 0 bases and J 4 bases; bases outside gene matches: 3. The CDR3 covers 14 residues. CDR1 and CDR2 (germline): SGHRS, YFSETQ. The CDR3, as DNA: TGCGCCAGCAGCTTGGGGACAGGAGTCTATGGCTACACCTTC. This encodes CASSLGTGVYGYTF.

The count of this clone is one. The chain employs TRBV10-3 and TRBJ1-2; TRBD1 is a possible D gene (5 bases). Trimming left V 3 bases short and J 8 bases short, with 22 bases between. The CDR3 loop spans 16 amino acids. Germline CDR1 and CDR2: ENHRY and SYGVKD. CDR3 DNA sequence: TGTGCCATCAGTGACCGGGGACCGGGGGAATTGGACGGCTACACCTTC. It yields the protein CAISDRGPGELDGYTF.

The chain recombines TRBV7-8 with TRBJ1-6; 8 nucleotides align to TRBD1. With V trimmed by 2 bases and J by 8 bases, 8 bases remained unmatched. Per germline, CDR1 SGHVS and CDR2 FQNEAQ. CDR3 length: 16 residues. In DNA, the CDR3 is TGTGCCAGCAGCTTAATGGCAGGGGGCGCTGATTCACCCCTCCACTTT. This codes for CASSLMAGGADSPLHF.

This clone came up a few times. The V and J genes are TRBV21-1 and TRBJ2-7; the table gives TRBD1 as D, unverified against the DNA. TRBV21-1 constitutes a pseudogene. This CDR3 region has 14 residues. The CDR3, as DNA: TGTGCCGGTGGAAGGACAGGGAGCTCCTACGAGCAGTACTTC. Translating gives CAGGRTGSSYEQYF.

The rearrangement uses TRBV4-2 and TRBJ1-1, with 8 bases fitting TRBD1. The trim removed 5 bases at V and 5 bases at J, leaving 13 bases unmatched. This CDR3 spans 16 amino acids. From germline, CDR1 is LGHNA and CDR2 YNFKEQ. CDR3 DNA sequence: TGTGCCAGCAGCGCAGTCCTCTTCAGGGGGCGTACTGAAGCTTTCTTT. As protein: CASSAVLFRGRTEAFF.

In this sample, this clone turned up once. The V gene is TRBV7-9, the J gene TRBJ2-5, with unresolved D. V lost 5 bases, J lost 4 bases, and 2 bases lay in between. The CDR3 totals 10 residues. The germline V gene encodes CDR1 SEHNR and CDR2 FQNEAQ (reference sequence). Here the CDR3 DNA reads TGTGCCAGCAGCCGAGAGACCCAGTACTTC. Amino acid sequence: CASSRETQYF. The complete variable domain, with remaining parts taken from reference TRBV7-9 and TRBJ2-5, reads DTGVSQNPRHKITKRGQNVTFRCDPISEHNRLYWYRQTLGQGPEFLTYFQNEAQLEKSRLLSDRFSAERPKGSFSTLEIQRTEQGDSAMYLCASSRETQYFGPGTRLLVL.

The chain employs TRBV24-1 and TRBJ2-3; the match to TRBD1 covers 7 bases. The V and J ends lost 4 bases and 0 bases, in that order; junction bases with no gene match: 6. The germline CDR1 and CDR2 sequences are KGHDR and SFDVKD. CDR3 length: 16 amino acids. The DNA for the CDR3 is TGTGCCACCAGTGACGCGACAGGGATAAGCACAGATACGCAGTATTTT. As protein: CATSDATGISTDTQYF.

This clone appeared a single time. The DNA for the CDR3 is TGCGCCAGCAGTCACGGGGAGAGCCAGCCCCAGCATTTT. It codes for CASSHGESQPQHF. The rearrangement joins TRBV5-1 to TRBJ1-5; D uncertain. The CDR3 has 13 residues. V lost 5 bases to trimming and J lost 7 bases, with 13 bases between them. Germline V gene sequence: CDR1 SGHRS, CDR2 YFSETQ.

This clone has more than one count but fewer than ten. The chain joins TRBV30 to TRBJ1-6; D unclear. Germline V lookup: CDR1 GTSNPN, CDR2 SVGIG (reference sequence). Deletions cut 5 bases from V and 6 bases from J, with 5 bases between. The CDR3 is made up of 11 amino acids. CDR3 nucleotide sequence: TGTGCCTGGCAGGCTAATTCACCCCTCCACTTT. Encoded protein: CAWQANSPLHF. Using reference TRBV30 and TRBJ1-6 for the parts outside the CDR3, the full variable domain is SQTIHQWPATLVQPVGSPLSLECTVEGTSNPNLYWYRQAAGRGLQLLFYSVGIGQISSEVPQNLSASRPQDRQFILSSKKLLLSDSGFYLCAWQANSPLHFGNGTRLTVT.

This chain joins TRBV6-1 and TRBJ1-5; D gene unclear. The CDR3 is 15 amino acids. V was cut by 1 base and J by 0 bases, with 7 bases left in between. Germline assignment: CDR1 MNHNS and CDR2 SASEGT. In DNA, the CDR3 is TGTGCCAGCAGTGAAGGGCAGTTTAGCAATCAGCCCCAGCATTTT. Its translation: CASSEGQFSNQPQHF.

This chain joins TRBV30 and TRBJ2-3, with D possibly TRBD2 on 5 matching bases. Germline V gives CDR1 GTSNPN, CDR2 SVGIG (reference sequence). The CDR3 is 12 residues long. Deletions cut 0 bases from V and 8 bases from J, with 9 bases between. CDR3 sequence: CAWSVLVGTQYF. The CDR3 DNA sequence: TGTGCCTGGAGTGTACTAGTTGGTACGCAGTATTTT.

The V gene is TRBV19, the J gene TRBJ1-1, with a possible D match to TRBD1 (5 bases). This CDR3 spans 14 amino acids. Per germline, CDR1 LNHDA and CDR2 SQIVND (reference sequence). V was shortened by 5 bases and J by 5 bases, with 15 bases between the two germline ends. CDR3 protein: CASSPTGGWTEAFF. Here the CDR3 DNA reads TGTGCCAGTAGTCCGACGGGGGGTTGGACTGAAGCTTTCTTT.

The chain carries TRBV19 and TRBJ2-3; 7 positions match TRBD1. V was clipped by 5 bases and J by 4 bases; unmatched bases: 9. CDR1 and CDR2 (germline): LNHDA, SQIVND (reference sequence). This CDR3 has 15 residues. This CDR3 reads CASSPGTETADTQYF. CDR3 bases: TGTGCCAGTAGTCCCGGGACAGAGACCGCAGATACGCAGTATTTT.

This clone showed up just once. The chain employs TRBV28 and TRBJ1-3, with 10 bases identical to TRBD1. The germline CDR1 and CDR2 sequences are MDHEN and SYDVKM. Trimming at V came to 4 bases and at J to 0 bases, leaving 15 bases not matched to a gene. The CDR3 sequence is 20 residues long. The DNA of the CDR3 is TGTGCCAGCAGTTCCCCCCTCGGACAGGGGGAAAGGAGCTCTGGAAACACCATATATTTT. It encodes CASSSPLGQGERSSGNTIYF.

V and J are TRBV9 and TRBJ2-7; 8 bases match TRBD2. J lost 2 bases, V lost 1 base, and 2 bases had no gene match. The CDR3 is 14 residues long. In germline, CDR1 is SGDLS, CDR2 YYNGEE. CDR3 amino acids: CASSVLAGPYEQYF. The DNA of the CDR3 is TGTGCCAGCAGCGTACTAGCGGGCCCCTACGAGCAGTACTTC.

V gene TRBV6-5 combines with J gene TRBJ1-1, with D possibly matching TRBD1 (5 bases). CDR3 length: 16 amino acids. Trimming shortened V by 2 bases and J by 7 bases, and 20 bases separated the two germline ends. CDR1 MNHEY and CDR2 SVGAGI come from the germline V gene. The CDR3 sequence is CASSYRRSGGAVEAFF. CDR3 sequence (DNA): TGTGCCAGCAGTTACCGCCGCTCAGGAGGGGCGGTTGAAGCTTTCTTT.

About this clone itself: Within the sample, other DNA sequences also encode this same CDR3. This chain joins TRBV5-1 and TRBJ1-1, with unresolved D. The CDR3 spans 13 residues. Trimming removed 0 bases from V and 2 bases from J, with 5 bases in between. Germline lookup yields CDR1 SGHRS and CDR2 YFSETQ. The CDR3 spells CASSLDSNTEAFF. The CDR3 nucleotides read TGCGCCAGCAGCTTGGACAGTAACACTGAAGCTTTCTTT.

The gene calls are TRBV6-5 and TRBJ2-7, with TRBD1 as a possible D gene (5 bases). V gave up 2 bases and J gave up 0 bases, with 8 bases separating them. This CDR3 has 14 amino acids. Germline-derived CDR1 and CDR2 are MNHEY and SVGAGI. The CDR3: CASSYRRASYEQYF. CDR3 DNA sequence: TGTGCCAGCAGTTACCGCAGGGCCTCCTACGAGCAGTACTTC.

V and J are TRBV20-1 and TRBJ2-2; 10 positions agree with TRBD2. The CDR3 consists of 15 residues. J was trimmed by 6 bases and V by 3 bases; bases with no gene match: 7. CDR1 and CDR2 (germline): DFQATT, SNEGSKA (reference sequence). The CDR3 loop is CSASPSGRASGELFF. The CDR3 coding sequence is TGCAGTGCTAGTCCCAGCGGGAGGGCCTCCGGGGAGCTGTTTTTT.

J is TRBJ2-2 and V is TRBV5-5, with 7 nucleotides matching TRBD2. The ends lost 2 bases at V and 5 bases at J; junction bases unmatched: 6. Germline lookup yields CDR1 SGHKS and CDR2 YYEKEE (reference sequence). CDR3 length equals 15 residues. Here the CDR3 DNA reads TGTGCCAGCAGCTTTCCTTCTAGCGGAACCGGGGAGCTGTTTTTT. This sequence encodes CASSFPSSGTGELFF.

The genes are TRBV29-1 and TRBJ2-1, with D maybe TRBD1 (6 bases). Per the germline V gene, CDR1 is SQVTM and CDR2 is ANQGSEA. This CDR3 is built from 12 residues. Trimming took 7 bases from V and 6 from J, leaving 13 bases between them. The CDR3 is CSAELQGNEQFF. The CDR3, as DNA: TGCAGCGCGGAGTTACAGGGCAATGAGCAGTTCTTC.

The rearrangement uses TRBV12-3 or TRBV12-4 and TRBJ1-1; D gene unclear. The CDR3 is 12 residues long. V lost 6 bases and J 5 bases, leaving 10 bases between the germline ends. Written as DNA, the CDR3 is TGTGCCAGCAGAATCCCGGGGACTGAAGCTTTCTTT. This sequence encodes CASRIPGTEAFF.

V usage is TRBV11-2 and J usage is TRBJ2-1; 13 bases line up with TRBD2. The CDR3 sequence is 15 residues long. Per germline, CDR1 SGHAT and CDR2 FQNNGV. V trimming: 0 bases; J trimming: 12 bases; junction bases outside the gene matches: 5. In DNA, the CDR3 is TGTGCCAGCAGCTTAGAACTAGCGGGAGGGGCCTCGCAGTTCTTC. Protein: CASSLELAGGASQFF.

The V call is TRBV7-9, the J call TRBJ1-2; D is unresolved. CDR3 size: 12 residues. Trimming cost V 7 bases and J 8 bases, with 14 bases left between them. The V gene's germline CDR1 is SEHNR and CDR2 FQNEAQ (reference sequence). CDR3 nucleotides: TGTGCCAGCACCTACAGAGATTCAGGCTACACCTTC. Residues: CASTYRDSGYTF.

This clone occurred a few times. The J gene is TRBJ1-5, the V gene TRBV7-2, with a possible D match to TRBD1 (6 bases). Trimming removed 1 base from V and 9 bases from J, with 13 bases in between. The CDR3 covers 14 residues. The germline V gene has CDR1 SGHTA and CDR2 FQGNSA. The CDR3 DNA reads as TGTGCCAGCAGCTTAGAGAGTAGGGGGGGGCCCCAGCATTTT. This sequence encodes CASSLESRGGPQHF.

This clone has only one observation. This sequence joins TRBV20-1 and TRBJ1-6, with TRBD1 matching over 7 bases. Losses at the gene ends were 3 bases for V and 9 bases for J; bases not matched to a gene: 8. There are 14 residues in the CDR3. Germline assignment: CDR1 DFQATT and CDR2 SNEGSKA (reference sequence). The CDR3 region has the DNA TGCAGTGCTAGTCCCCAGGGGGTAGGTTCACCCCTCCACTTT. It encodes CSASPQGVGSPLHF.

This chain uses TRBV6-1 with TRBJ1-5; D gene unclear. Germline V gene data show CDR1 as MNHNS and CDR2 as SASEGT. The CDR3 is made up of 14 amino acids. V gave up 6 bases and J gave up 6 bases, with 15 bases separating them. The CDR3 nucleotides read TGTGCCAGCAGCCCCCGGGAAAGAGCTCAGCCCCAGCATTTT. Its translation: CASSPRERAQPQHF.

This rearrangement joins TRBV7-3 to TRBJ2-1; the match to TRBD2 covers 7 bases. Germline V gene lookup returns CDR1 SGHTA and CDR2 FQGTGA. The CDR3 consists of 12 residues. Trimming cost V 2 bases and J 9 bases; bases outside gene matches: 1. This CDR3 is CASSLAGVEQFF. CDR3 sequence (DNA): TGTGCCAGCAGCTTAGCGGGAGTTGAGCAGTTCTTC.

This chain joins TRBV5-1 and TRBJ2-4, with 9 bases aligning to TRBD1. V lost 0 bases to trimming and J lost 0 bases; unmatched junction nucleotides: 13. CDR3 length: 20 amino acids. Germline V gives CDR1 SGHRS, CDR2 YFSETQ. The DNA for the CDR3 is TGCGCCAGCAGCTTGGGTGTTGGGACAGGGACCCTTCTAGCCAAAAACATTCAGTACTTC. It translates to CASSLGVGTGTLLAKNIQYF.

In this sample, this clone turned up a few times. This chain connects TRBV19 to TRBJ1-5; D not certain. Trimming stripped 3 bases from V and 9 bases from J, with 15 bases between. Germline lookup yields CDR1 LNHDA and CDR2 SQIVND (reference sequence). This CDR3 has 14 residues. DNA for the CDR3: TGTGCCAGTAGTATCTCACGAACGGTTAGGCCCCAGCATTTT. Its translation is CASSISRTVRPQHF.

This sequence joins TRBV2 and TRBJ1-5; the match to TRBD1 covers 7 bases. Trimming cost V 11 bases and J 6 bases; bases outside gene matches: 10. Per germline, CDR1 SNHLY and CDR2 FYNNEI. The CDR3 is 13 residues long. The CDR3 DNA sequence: TGTGCCGCCGGGACAGACGGCGGTCAGCCCCAGCATTTT. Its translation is CAAGTDGGQPQHF.